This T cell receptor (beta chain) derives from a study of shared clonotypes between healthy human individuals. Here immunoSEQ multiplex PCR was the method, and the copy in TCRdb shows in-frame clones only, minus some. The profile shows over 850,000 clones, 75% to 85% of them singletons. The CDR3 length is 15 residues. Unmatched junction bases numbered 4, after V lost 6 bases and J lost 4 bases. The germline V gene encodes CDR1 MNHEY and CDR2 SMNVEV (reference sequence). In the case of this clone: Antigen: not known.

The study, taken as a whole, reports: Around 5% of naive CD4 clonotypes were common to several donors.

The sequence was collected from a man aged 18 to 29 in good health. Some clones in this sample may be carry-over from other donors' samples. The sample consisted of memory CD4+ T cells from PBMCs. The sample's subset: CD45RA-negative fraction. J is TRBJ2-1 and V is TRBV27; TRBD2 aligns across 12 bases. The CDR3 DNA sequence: TGTGCCAGCAGAACCGGGACTAGCGGGTACAATGAGCAGTTCTTC. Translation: CASRTGTSGYNEQFF.